This T cell receptor (beta chain) is drawn from a study of OX40 agonist ivuxolimab in advanced cancers. Study overall: The drug used for patients, ivuxolimab, was an agonistic anti-OX40 (CD134) antibody. While on treatment, patients had intravenous ivuxolimab at 0.01 to 10 mg/kg every 2 weeks.

Using immunoSEQ multiplex PCR, the repertoire was profiled, and TCRdb retains in-frame clones only, with some absent. The data show 55,000 to 70,000 clones, about 80% seen once. CDR1 and CDR2 from the germline V gene are MNHNS and SASEGT. The V end lost 2 bases, the J end lost 7 bases, and 12 bases lay between the germline ends. The CDR3 runs to 14 residues. Source: CD4+ or CD8+ T cells sorted from blood, taken in a trial of the OX40 agonist ivuxolimab. The sequence was obtained from an adult with an advanced solid tumor such as melanoma, head and neck, liver or kidney cancer. J is TRBJ1-5 and V is TRBV6-1; D perhaps matches TRBD1 (6 bases). CDR3 nucleotides: TGTGCCAGCAGTGAACAACAGGGTAGACAGCCCCAGCATTTT. Its protein is CASSEQQGRQPQHF.